The clone carrying this TCR beta chain was detected a few times. The target antigen is unknown. This specimen belongs to a study of metastatic and nonmetastatic thyroid tumors. Turning to the study itself: Comparison of repertoires was carried out across blood and tumor or nodule tissue from malignant and benign thyroid patients. Overall study findings and caveats: Significantly higher TCR beta diversity was reportedly seen in malignant thyroid tumors than benign nodules, in blood and tumor.

Germline CDR1 and CDR2: MDHEN and SYDVKM. The CDR3 totals 15 residues. Deletions cut 4 bases from V and 5 bases from J, with 18 bases between. Nobody among the patients had been given any treatment before thyroid surgery. TCRdb called clones again from the PCR reads with MiXCR. The repertoire has about 10,000 clones, under 35% of them found once; the top ten carry approximately 4.4%. Sequenced: tumor tissue. The receptor comes from a female donor with papillary thyroid cancer or a benign thyroid nodule (not recorded which). Some clones in this sample may be carry-over from other donors' samples. The chain links TRBV28 to TRBJ2-7, with D tentatively TRBD1 or TRBD2 (6 bases each). CDR3: CASSSWRDTVHEQYF. The CDR3 DNA reads as TGTGCCAGCAGTTCTTGGCGGGACACGGTCCACGAGCAGTACTTC. Full variable domain (outside the CDR3, taken from reference TRBV28 and TRBJ2-7): DVKVTQSSRYLVKRTGEKVFLECVQDMDHENMFWYRQDPGLGLRLIYFSYDVKMKEKGDIPEGYSVSREKKERFSLILESASTNQTSMYLCASSSWRDTVHEQYFGPGTRLTVT.